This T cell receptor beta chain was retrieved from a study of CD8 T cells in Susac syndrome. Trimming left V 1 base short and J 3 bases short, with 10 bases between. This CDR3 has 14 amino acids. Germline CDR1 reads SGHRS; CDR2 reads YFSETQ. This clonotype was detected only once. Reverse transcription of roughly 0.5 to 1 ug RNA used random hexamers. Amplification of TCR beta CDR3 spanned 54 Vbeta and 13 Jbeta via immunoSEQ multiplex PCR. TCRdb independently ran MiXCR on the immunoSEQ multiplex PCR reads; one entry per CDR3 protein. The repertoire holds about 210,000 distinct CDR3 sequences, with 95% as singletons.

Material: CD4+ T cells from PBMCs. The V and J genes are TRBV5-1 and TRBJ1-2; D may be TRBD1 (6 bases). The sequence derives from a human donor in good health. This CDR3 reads CASSLTGQYYGYTF. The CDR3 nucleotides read TGCGCCAGCAGCTTGACTGGACAGTACTATGGCTACACCTTC.